This is a list of T cell receptor beta chains from one sample in a study of T cell responses to AZD1222 COVID-19 vaccine. Sequencing used immunoSEQ multiplex PCR; TCRdb keeps in-frame clones, though not all of them. The data show roughly 44,000 clones, under 85% seen once. This sample comprised peripheral blood, obtained on day 0 of AZD1222 vaccination. Receptors originate from an adult in good health. Each CDR3 is given with its conserved first and last residue. The order of the fields is CDR3 DNA, CDR3 protein, D gene, V gene, clone size, J gene. The D gene is left open where the match is weak. Clone size is given for some rows only: seen once, a few or many times, or a class if the clone is expanded.

CDR3nt: TGTGCCAGCTCACGTAACGGACAGCAGCTAGGAAACACCATATATTTT
CDR3aa: CASSRNGQQLGNTIYF
d_gene: -
v_gene: TRBV18
abundance: few
j_gene: TRBJ1-3

CDR3nt: TGTGCCAGTAGCCGGGGTTACAATCAGCCCCAGCATTTT
CDR3aa: CASSRGYNQPQHF
d_gene: -
v_gene: TRBV19
abundance: once
j_gene: TRBJ1-5

CDR3nt: TGCGCCAGCAGTGAGTCGATAGGGGACATCTACGAGCAGTACTTC
CDR3aa: CASSESIGDIYEQYF
d_gene: -
v_gene: TRBV10-1
abundance: -
j_gene: TRBJ2-7

CDR3nt: TGTGCCACCAGTGCACAAACAGGGAATGGAAACACCATATATTTT
CDR3aa: CATSAQTGNGNTIYF
d_gene: -
v_gene: TRBV24-1
abundance: -
j_gene: TRBJ1-3

CDR3nt: TGTGCCTGGGCGACGGGAAGCTCTGGAAACACCATATATTTT
CDR3aa: CAWATGSSGNTIYF
d_gene: -
v_gene: TRBV30
abundance: -
j_gene: TRBJ1-3

CDR3nt: TGTGCCAGCAGTGATTGGCAGGGGGAGAACACTGAAGCTTTCTTT
CDR3aa: CASSDWQGENTEAFF
d_gene: TRBD1
v_gene: TRBV6-1
abundance: -
j_gene: TRBJ1-1

CDR3nt: TGTGCCAGCTCACCGGGACAGGGCAATCAGCCCCAGCATTTT
CDR3aa: CASSPGQGNQPQHF
d_gene: TRBD1
v_gene: TRBV18
abundance: -
j_gene: TRBJ1-5

CDR3nt: TGTGCCAGCAGCTTGGGAGGGATCGAGCAGTACTTC
CDR3aa: CASSLGGIEQYF
d_gene: -
v_gene: TRBV5-4
abundance: -
j_gene: TRBJ2-7

CDR3nt: TGTGCCAGCTCCAGACAGGGGAATCAGCCCCAGCATTTT
CDR3aa: CASSRQGNQPQHF
d_gene: TRBD1
v_gene: TRBV7-2
abundance: -
j_gene: TRBJ1-5

CDR3nt: TGTGCCAGCAGTTTCTCCGGCCCAGCTTCGAGGGAAAAACTGTTTTTT
CDR3aa: CASSFSGPASREKLFF
d_gene: -
v_gene: TRBV27
abundance: -
j_gene: TRBJ1-4

CDR3nt: TGTGCCAGCAGCGCCCCTGGGAGGAGCTCCTACGAGCAGTACTTC
CDR3aa: CASSAPGRSSYEQYF
d_gene: -
v_gene: TRBV9
abundance: once
j_gene: TRBJ2-7

CDR3nt: TGTGCCAGCAGCGTCACTAGCGGGGGTACCCGAAATACGCAGTATTTT
CDR3aa: CASSVTSGGTRNTQYF
d_gene: TRBD2
v_gene: TRBV7-3
abundance: -
j_gene: TRBJ2-3

CDR3nt: TGTGCCAGCAGCTCCCGCCCAGGGTGGGGTGAAAAACTGTTTTTT
CDR3aa: CASSSRPGWGEKLFF
d_gene: -
v_gene: TRBV3-1/TRBV3-2
abundance: few
j_gene: TRBJ1-4

CDR3nt: TGTGCCATCAGAGACAGGGGGCAAACTGGAAACACCATATATTTT
CDR3aa: CAIRDRGQTGNTIYF
d_gene: TRBD1
v_gene: TRBV10-3
abundance: -
j_gene: TRBJ1-3

CDR3nt: TGTGCCAGCAGCCACCGGACAGGGTTCAATCAGCCCCAGCATTTT
CDR3aa: CASSHRTGFNQPQHF
d_gene: TRBD1
v_gene: TRBV7-2
abundance: -
j_gene: TRBJ1-5

CDR3nt: TGTGCCAGCAGCTTAGAGTTGAGCGCCTACAATGAGCAGTTCTTC
CDR3aa: CASSLELSAYNEQFF
d_gene: -
v_gene: TRBV7-2
abundance: -
j_gene: TRBJ2-1

CDR3nt: TGTGCCAGCAGGGGAACACGACTAGCGGTCAATGAGCAGTTCTTC
CDR3aa: CASRGTRLAVNEQFF
d_gene: TRBD2
v_gene: TRBV7-3
abundance: -
j_gene: TRBJ2-1

CDR3nt: TGTGCCAGCAGCCTGACAGGGGAGCAATTGGGGGAAAAACTGTTTTTT
CDR3aa: CASSLTGEQLGEKLFF
d_gene: TRBD1
v_gene: TRBV28
abundance: -
j_gene: TRBJ1-4

CDR3nt: TGTGCCAGCAGGGGGGGGACCGAGCAGTTCTTC
CDR3aa: CASRGGTEQFF
d_gene: TRBD2
v_gene: TRBV2
abundance: -
j_gene: TRBJ2-1

CDR3nt: TGTGCCTGCTCGCGAGGCGGCGAGACCCAGTACTTC
CDR3aa: CACSRGGETQYF
d_gene: -
v_gene: TRBV30
abundance: -
j_gene: TRBJ2-5

CDR3nt: TGTGCCAGCAGCCCGGGACCCCCAGCCAAAAACATTCAGTACTTC
CDR3aa: CASSPGPPAKNIQYF
d_gene: -
v_gene: TRBV3-1/TRBV3-2
abundance: few
j_gene: TRBJ2-4

CDR3nt: TGTGCCAGCAGCCCGCGTAGCGGAAGCTTCTACGAGCAGTACTTC
CDR3aa: CASSPRSGSFYEQYF
d_gene: -
v_gene: TRBV5-6
abundance: -
j_gene: TRBJ2-7

CDR3nt: TGTGCCTGGAGTGTAGCTAGCGGACCTTACGAGCAGTACTTC
CDR3aa: CAWSVASGPYEQYF
d_gene: TRBD2
v_gene: TRBV30
abundance: once
j_gene: TRBJ2-7

CDR3nt: TGTGCCAGCAGTTTAATGTTGGGCGGGAGAGGTCCCTACGAGCAGTACTTC
CDR3aa: CASSLMLGGRGPYEQYF
d_gene: TRBD2
v_gene: TRBV27
abundance: -
j_gene: TRBJ2-7

CDR3nt: TGTGCCAGCAGCGGACAGGGGGTGGGGGAAAAACTGTTTTTT
CDR3aa: CASSGQGVGEKLFF
d_gene: TRBD1
v_gene: TRBV28
abundance: -
j_gene: TRBJ1-4

CDR3nt: TGTGCCAGCAGCTTAGGAGACAGCCTCTATGGCTACACCTTC
CDR3aa: CASSLGDSLYGYTF
d_gene: -
v_gene: TRBV7-9
abundance: few
j_gene: TRBJ1-2

CDR3nt: TGCGCCAGCAGCTTGGTCTCTTACGGGGGATCCTCGGGCCTTTCCTTC
CDR3aa: CASSLVSYGGSSGLSF
d_gene: -
v_gene: TRBV5-1
abundance: -
j_gene: TRBJ1-2

CDR3nt: TGCGCCAGCAGCCTGGCCCCTAGCGGGGCGGGAGAGACCCAGTACTTC
CDR3aa: CASSLAPSGAGETQYF
d_gene: TRBD2
v_gene: TRBV5-1
abundance: -
j_gene: TRBJ2-5

CDR3nt: TGTGCCAGCAGCCGCGGACAGGGATACGATGAGCAGTTCTTC
CDR3aa: CASSRGQGYDEQFF
d_gene: TRBD1
v_gene: TRBV28
abundance: once
j_gene: TRBJ2-1

CDR3nt: TGTGCCAGCAGTCACTCCTACGAGCAGTACTTC
CDR3aa: CASSHSYEQYF
d_gene: -
v_gene: TRBV6-2/TRBV6-3
abundance: medium-sized
j_gene: TRBJ2-7

CDR3nt: TGCGCCACCCAGACAGACACGAACACCGGGGAGCTGTTTTTT
CDR3aa: CATQTDTNTGELFF
d_gene: -
v_gene: TRBV10-1
abundance: -
j_gene: TRBJ2-2

CDR3nt: TGCGCCAGCAGCTTGCGTGCAGAGGCCTACGAGCAGTACTTC
CDR3aa: CASSLRAEAYEQYF
d_gene: -
v_gene: TRBV5-1
abundance: -
j_gene: TRBJ2-7

CDR3nt: TGTGCCAGCTCGCTTACGAGGGTGGAGACCCAGTACTTC
CDR3aa: CASSLTRVETQYF
d_gene: -
v_gene: TRBV18
abundance: -
j_gene: TRBJ2-5

CDR3nt: TGTGCCAGCAGTCCCAGACGCCCCAGGGATGGCTACACCTTC
CDR3aa: CASSPRRPRDGYTF
d_gene: -
v_gene: TRBV6-5
abundance: -
j_gene: TRBJ1-2

CDR3nt: TGTGCCAGCAGCTTATCCCAGGATGGCTACACCTTC
CDR3aa: CASSLSQDGYTF
d_gene: -
v_gene: TRBV7-9
abundance: -
j_gene: TRBJ1-2

CDR3nt: TGTGCCAGCAGCTTAGCTGGAGAGACCCAGTACTTC
CDR3aa: CASSLAGETQYF
d_gene: -
v_gene: TRBV7-2
abundance: -
j_gene: TRBJ2-5

CDR3nt: TGTGCCAGCAGCCCAGGACAGGGGACTTATAATTCACCCCTCCACTTT
CDR3aa: CASSPGQGTYNSPLHF
d_gene: TRBD1
v_gene: TRBV5-8
abundance: once
j_gene: TRBJ1-6

CDR3nt: TGCGCCAGCAGCCGATTACTAGCGGGCGCGTATATTGAGCAGTTCTTC
CDR3aa: CASSRLLAGAYIEQFF
d_gene: TRBD2
v_gene: TRBV4-3
abundance: -
j_gene: TRBJ2-1

CDR3nt: TGCGCCAGCAGCTCCCAATGGGGAAGTGAGCAGTTCTTC
CDR3aa: CASSSQWGSEQFF
d_gene: -
v_gene: TRBV5-1
abundance: -
j_gene: TRBJ2-1

CDR3nt: TGTGCCAGCAGTTTATGGAGAAGCAATGAGCAGTTCTTC
CDR3aa: CASSLWRSNEQFF
d_gene: -
v_gene: TRBV27
abundance: few
j_gene: TRBJ2-1

CDR3nt: TGTGCCAGCAGCAAACAGGGGGCAGTAACTGAAGCTTTCTTT
CDR3aa: CASSKQGAVTEAFF
d_gene: TRBD1
v_gene: TRBV5-5
abundance: -
j_gene: TRBJ1-1

CDR3nt: TGCGCCAGCAGCCCCGGGACAGGGCGGGAGACCCAGTACTTC
CDR3aa: CASSPGTGRETQYF
d_gene: TRBD1
v_gene: TRBV5-1
abundance: -
j_gene: TRBJ2-5

CDR3nt: TGTGCCAGCGGGGGGGAGGTTGACACTGAAGCTTTCTTT
CDR3aa: CASGGEVDTEAFF
d_gene: -
v_gene: TRBV2
abundance: -
j_gene: TRBJ1-1

CDR3nt: TGTGCCAGCAGCCGACTAGCGGGAGAGGACACCGGGGAGCTGTTTTTT
CDR3aa: CASSRLAGEDTGELFF
d_gene: TRBD2
v_gene: TRBV7-9
abundance: -
j_gene: TRBJ2-2

CDR3nt: TGTGCCAGCAGTAAAACAGGGTTCCCTAACTATGGCTACACCTTC
CDR3aa: CASSKTGFPNYGYTF
d_gene: -
v_gene: TRBV2
abundance: -
j_gene: TRBJ1-2

CDR3nt: TGTGCCAGCAGCTTATCTCCCTACGAGCAGTACTTC
CDR3aa: CASSLSPYEQYF
d_gene: -
v_gene: TRBV7-8
abundance: -
j_gene: TRBJ2-7

CDR3nt: TGTGCCAGCAGTCCGGGGCGTTCACCCCTCCACTTT
CDR3aa: CASSPGRSPLHF
d_gene: -
v_gene: TRBV12-3/TRBV12-4
abundance: -
j_gene: TRBJ1-6

CDR3nt: TGTGCCTGGAGTGTTTTGGCGGTTAGCACAGATACGCAGTATTTT
CDR3aa: CAWSVLAVSTDTQYF
d_gene: -
v_gene: TRBV30
abundance: -
j_gene: TRBJ2-3

CDR3nt: TGTGCCAGCAGCCAAGTCAGGGGCGGCGCAACCCACGAGCAGTACTTC
CDR3aa: CASSQVRGGATHEQYF
d_gene: -
v_gene: TRBV3-1/TRBV3-2
abundance: -
j_gene: TRBJ2-7

CDR3nt: TGCGCCAGCAGCGCGGTCTCAGAGATCTACCAAGAGACCCAGTACTTC
CDR3aa: CASSAVSEIYQETQYF
d_gene: -
v_gene: TRBV5-1
abundance: -
j_gene: TRBJ2-5

CDR3nt: TGTGCCAGTAGTATCCAGCTAGCGGGTGAGCAGTACTTC
CDR3aa: CASSIQLAGEQYF
d_gene: TRBD2
v_gene: TRBV19
abundance: -
j_gene: TRBJ2-7

CDR3nt: TGTGCCAGCAGTTATCCCCCTGGACAGGGAGGGAATGAGCAGTTCTTC
CDR3aa: CASSYPPGQGGNEQFF
d_gene: -
v_gene: TRBV28
abundance: -
j_gene: TRBJ2-1

CDR3nt: TGTGCCAGCAGCGTGGGCAGCAATCAGCCCCAGCATTTT
CDR3aa: CASSVGSNQPQHF
d_gene: -
v_gene: TRBV9
abundance: -
j_gene: TRBJ1-5

CDR3nt: TGTGCCAGCGTTGGCAGGGGACGGGACGGGGAGCTGTTTTTT
CDR3aa: CASVGRGRDGELFF
d_gene: -
v_gene: TRBV19
abundance: -
j_gene: TRBJ2-2

CDR3nt: TGTGCCACCAGTGACCCCCGGGACCGGTGGAGTGGCTACACCTTC
CDR3aa: CATSDPRDRWSGYTF
d_gene: -
v_gene: TRBV24-1
abundance: -
j_gene: TRBJ1-2

CDR3nt: TGTGCCAGCAGCTTAGTGCGCGGGACAGGGGACACAGATACGCAGTATTTT
CDR3aa: CASSLVRGTGDTDTQYF
d_gene: TRBD1
v_gene: TRBV11-2
abundance: -
j_gene: TRBJ2-3

CDR3nt: TGTGCCAGCAGCTTAGATACTCAGGGAAGGTATGAGCAGTTCTTC
CDR3aa: CASSLDTQGRYEQFF
d_gene: -
v_gene: TRBV11-2
abundance: -
j_gene: TRBJ2-1

CDR3nt: TGTGCCACCAGCAGAGTCACAGGGTCTGGCAATCAGCCCCAGCATTTT
CDR3aa: CATSRVTGSGNQPQHF
d_gene: -
v_gene: TRBV15
abundance: -
j_gene: TRBJ1-5

CDR3nt: TGTGCCAGTAGTATTTGGACAGGGGTCAATGAGCAGTTCTTC
CDR3aa: CASSIWTGVNEQFF
d_gene: TRBD1
v_gene: TRBV19
abundance: -
j_gene: TRBJ2-1

CDR3nt: TGTGCCTGGAGCCGTCGGGTAGCGGGTGAGCAGTTCTTC
CDR3aa: CAWSRRVAGEQFF
d_gene: TRBD2
v_gene: TRBV30
abundance: -
j_gene: TRBJ2-1